This T cell receptor (beta chain) was sequenced during a study of beta chain features in type 1 diabetes. The whole isolated RNA underwent reverse transcription, so sequencing captured expressed TCRB transcripts. Data came from immunoSEQ multiplex PCR; TCRdb stores just in-frame clones and leaves some out. The sample includes 150,000 to 200,000 clones, 9% to 10% of them seen just once. The CDR3 runs to 15 residues. Germline loops: CDR1 MNHEY, CDR2 SVGAGI. Trimming stripped 5 bases from V and 2 bases from J, with 12 bases between. This chain connects TRBV6-5 to TRBJ2-2; D is perhaps TRBD1 (6 bases). Sequencing was carried out using central memory CD4+ T cells from blood. This sequence originates from a woman in her late teens or twenties in good health. The CDR3 bases are TGTGCCAGCAGTGGCGGACAGCCCAACACCGGGGAGCTGTTTTTT. As protein: CASSGGQPNTGELFF.